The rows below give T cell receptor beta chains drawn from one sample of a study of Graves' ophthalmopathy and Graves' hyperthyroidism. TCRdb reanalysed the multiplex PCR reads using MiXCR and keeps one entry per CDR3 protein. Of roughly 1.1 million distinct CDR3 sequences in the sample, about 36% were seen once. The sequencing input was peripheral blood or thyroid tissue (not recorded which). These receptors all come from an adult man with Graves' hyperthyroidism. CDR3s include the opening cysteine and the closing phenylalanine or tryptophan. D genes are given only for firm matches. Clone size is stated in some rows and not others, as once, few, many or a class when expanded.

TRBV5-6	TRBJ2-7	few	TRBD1	CASSWAGTGVSYEQYF	TGTGCCAGCAGCTGGGCCGGGACAGGGGTCTCCTACGAGCAGTACTTC
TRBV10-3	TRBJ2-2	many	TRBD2	CAISGSGRGTGELFF	TGTGCCATCAGTGGTAGCGGGAGGGGGACCGGGGAGCTGTTTTTT
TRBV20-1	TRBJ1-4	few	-	CSARDSVEKLFF	TGCAGTGCTAGAGACAGCGTCGAAAAACTGTTTTTT
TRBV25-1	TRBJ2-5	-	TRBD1	CASSEPDRGEETQYF	TGTGCCAGCAGTGAACCGGACAGGGGAGAGGAGACCCAGTACTTC
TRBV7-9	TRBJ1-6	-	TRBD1	CASSKDRGSNSPLHF	TGTGCCAGCAGTAAGGACAGGGGAAGCAATTCACCCCTCCACTTT
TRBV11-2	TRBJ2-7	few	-	CASSLDHLAWEQYF	TGTGCCAGCAGCTTAGATCACCTAGCGTGGGAGCAGTACTTC
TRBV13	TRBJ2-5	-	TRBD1	CASNPRRPGGETQYF	TGTGCCAGCAACCCCCGGCGACCAGGGGGTGAGACCCAGTACTTC
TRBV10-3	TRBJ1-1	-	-	CASSYRQTMNTEAFF	TGTGCCAGCAGTTACAGACAGACCATGAACACTGAAGCTTTCTTT
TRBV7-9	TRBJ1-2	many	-	CASSFARDGYTF	TGTGCCAGCAGCTTCGCTAGAGATGGCTACACCTTC
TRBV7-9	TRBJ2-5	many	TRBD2	CASNLLAGGPRETQYF	TGTGCCAGCAACCTTCTAGCGGGAGGGCCGAGAGAGACCCAGTACTTC
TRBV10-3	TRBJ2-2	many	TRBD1	CASQGVEGRTGELFF	TGTGCCAGCCAGGGGGTCGAGGGGCGGACCGGGGAGCTGTTTTTT
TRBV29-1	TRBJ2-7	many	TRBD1	CSVLNTGGTAYEQYF	TGCAGCGTTCTTAATACAGGGGGCACTGCCTACGAGCAGTACTTC
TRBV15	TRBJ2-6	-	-	CATMEGDNVLTF	TGTGCCACCATGGAGGGGGACAACGTCCTGACTTTC
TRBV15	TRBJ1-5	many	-	CATSRVGRANQPQHF	TGTGCCACCAGCAGAGTGGGCAGGGCGAATCAGCCCCAGCATTTT
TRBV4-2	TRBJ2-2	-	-	CASSQDFPPQETGELFF	TGTGCCAGCAGCCAAGATTTCCCGCCCCAAGAAACCGGGGAGCTGTTTTTT
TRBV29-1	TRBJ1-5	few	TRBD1	CSVEWTGSQETQHF	TGCAGCGTTGAGTGGACAGGGTCACAAGAGACCCAGCATTTT
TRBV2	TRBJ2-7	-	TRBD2	CASTQRELLEQYF	TGTGCCAGCACCCAGCGGGAGCTTCTCGAGCAGTACTTC
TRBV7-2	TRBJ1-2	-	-	CASSWAGTEFNYGHTF	TGTGCCAGCAGCTGGGCCGGGACGGAGTTTAACTATGGCCACACCTTC
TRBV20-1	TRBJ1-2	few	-	CSARDLFGVLNYGYTF	TGCAGTGCTAGAGATCTGTTTGGGGTTTTAAACTATGGCTACACCTTC
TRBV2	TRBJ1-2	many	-	CASSMDPSSYGYTF	TGTGCCAGCAGTATGGACCCATCGAGCTATGGCTACACCTTC
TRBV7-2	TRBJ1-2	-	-	CASSRTGPNYGYTF	TGTGCCAGCAGCCGAACCGGACCGAACTATGGCTACACCTTC
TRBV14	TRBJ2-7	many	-	CASSQNPYYEQYF	TGTGCCAGCAGCCAAAATCCATACTACGAGCAGTACTTC
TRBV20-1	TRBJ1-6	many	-	CSARDETLGF	TGCAGTGCTAGAGATGAGACCCTAGGGTTT
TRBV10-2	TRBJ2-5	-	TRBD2	CASSAGLAGAYETQYF	TGCGCCAGCAGTGCCGGACTAGCGGGAGCCTACGAGACCCAGTACTTC
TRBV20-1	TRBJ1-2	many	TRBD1	CSARPQMNGPGQNYGYTF	TGCAGTGCTAGACCACAAATGAACGGGCCGGGACAGAACTATGGCTACACCTTC
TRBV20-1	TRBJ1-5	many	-	CSVESAEVWGQPQHF	TGCAGTGTGGAGTCGGCGGAGGTTTGGGGCCAGCCCCAGCATTTT
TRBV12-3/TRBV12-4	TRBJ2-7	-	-	CASVSSDRLHEQYF	TGTGCCAGCGTCTCCAGTGACCGCTTGCACGAGCAGTACTTC
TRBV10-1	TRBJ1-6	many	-	CASSEGLRSPLHF	TGCGCCAGCAGTGAGGGGCTGCGCTCACCCCTCCACTTT
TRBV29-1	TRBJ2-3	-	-	CSVEKVASTDTQYF	TGCAGCGTTGAGAAGGTGGCTAGCACAGATACGCAGTATTTT
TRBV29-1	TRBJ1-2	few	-	CSVDDDRWDYGYTF	TGCAGCGTTGATGACGACAGGTGGGACTATGGCTACACCTTC
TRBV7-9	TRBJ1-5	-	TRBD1	CASSRAPGQGNQPQHF	TGTGCCAGCAGCAGAGCTCCGGGACAGGGGAATCAGCCCCAGCATTTT
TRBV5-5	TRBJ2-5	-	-	CASSLGSGLGRETQYF	TGTGCCAGCAGCTTGGGGTCAGGACTGGGGCGGGAGACCCAGTACTTC
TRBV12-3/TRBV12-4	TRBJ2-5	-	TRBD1	CASRSDRAQETQYF	TGTGCCAGCAGATCCGACAGGGCTCAAGAGACCCAGTACTTC
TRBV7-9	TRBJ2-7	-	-	CASSLMGGIYEQYF	TGTGCCAGCAGCTTAATGGGGGGTATCTACGAGCAGTACTTC
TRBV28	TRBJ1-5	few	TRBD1	CASSPGAETGGNQPQHF	TGTGCCAGCAGCCCCGGTGCCGAGACAGGGGGCAATCAGCCCCAGCATTTT
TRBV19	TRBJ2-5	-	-	CASSIDYRTRGETQYF	TGTGCCAGTAGTATAGATTACAGGACCCGAGGGGAGACCCAGTACTTC
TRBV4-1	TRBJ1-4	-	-	CASSQWLPGQNEKLFF	TGCGCCAGCAGCCAATGGTTACCTGGACAAAATGAAAAACTGTTTTTT
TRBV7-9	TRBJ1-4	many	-	CASSLQQNNEKLFF	TGTGCCAGCAGCTTACAACAGAATAATGAAAAACTGTTTTTT
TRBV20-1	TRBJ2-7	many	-	CSASEATYEQYF	TGCAGTGCTAGTGAGGCTACCTACGAGCAGTACTTC
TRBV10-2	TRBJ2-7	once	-	CASSAGQPPYEQYF	TGCGCCAGCAGTGCCGGACAACCACCCTACGAGCAGTACTTC
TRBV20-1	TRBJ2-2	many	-	CSARNRVRNTGELFF	TGCAGTGCAAGGAACAGGGTTAGGAACACCGGGGAGCTGTTTTTT